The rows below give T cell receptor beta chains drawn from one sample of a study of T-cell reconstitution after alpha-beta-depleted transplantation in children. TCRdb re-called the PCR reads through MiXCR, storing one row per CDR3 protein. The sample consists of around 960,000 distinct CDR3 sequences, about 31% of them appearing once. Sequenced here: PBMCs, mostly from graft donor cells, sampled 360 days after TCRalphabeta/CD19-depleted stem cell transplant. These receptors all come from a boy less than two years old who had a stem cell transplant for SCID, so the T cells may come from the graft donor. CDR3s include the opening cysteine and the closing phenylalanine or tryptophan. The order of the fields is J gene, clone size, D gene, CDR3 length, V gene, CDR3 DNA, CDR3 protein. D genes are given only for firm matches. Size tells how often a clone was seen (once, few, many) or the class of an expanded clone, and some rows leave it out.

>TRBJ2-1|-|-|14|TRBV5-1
TGCGCCAGCAGTTTTGACTCCCCAGGAGGTGAGCAGTTCTTC
CASSFDSPGGEQFF
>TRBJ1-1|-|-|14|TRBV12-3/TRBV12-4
TGTGCCAGCAGTTTTGGGTTTGGTGACACTGAAGCTTTCTTT
CASSFGFGDTEAFF
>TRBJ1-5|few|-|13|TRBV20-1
TGCAGGGCGGGGGGAATGGGCAATCAGCCCCAGCATTTT
CRAGGMGNQPQHF
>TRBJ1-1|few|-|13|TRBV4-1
TGCGCCAGCAGCCAAGTTCCCGGCACTGAAGCTTTCTTT
CASSQVPGTEAFF
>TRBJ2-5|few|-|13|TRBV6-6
TGTGCCAGCAGTTATGGGACGGTAGAGACCCAGTACTTC
CASSYGTVETQYF
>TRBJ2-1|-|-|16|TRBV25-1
TGTGCCAGCAGTGAATACGGAGGGGGCTCCTACAATGAGCAGTTCTTC
CASSEYGGGSYNEQFF
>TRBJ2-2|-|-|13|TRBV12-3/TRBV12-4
TGTGCCAGCATCCCAGGGTGGTCCGGGGAGCTGTTTTTT
CASIPGWSGELFF
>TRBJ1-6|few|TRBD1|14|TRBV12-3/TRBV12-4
TGTGCCAGCAGTTTTGACAGGGGGCATTCACCCCTCCACTTT
CASSFDRGHSPLHF
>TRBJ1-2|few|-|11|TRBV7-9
TGTGCCAGCAGCCGAGAAGAAGGCTACACCTTC
CASSREEGYTF
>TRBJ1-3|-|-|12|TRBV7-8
TGTGCCAGCAGCTTAGATATGGACACCATATATTTT
CASSLDMDTIYF
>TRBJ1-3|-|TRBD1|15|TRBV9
TGTGCCAGCAGCGTACAGGGGGCGGACGGAAACACCATATATTTT
CASSVQGADGNTIYF
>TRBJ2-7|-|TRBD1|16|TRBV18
TGTGCCAGCTCACCTTCCGGGACAGGGACAAAATACGAGCAGTACTTC
CASSPSGTGTKYEQYF
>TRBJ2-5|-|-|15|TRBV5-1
TGCGCCAGCAGCTTGGGGACAACGCCCCAAGAGACCCAGTACTTC
CASSLGTTPQETQYF
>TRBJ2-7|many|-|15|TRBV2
TGTGCCAGCAGTGTCGAGGAGGGGTGGCCGCGCGAGCAGTACTTC
CASSVEEGWPREQYF
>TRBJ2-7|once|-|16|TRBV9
TGTGCCAGCAGCGTTGGGGGCGGGGCCCGCTCCTACGAGCAGTACTTC
CASSVGGGARSYEQYF
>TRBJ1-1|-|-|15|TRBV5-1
TGCGCCAGCAGCTTGGGTGCGCCAGTGAACACTGAAGCTTTCTTT
CASSLGAPVNTEAFF
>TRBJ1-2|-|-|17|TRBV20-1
TGCAGTGCTAGAATTCGGGGGCGAGCAGGGTTCGACTATGGCTACACCTTC
CSARIRGRAGFDYGYTF
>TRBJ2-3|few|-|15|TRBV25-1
TGTGCCAGCAGTGAACTTTTCGGGATCACAGATACGCAGTATTTT
CASSELFGITDTQYF
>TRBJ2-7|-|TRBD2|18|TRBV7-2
TGTGCCAGCAGCTTAGGGCGAGCGGGGGCCACTAGTCCCTACGAGCAGTACTTC
CASSLGRAGATSPYEQYF
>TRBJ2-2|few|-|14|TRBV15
TGTGCCACCAGCAGAGATATAAGAACCGGGGAGCTGTTTTTT
CATSRDIRTGELFF
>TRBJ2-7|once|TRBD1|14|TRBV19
TGTGCCAGTAGTACCGGGACAGGGATGTACGAGCAGTACTTC
CASSTGTGMYEQYF
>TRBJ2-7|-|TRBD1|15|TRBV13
TGTGCCAGCAGCTTGCGATACAGGGGGCCCTACGAGCAGTACTTC
CASSLRYRGPYEQYF
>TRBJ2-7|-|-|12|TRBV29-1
TGCAGCGTCCGAGGGGCGGCCTACGAGCAGTACTTC
CSVRGAAYEQYF
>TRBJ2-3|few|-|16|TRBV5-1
TGCGCCAGCAGCTTGGTTCGCAGGGGGGCCACAGATACGCAGTATTTT
CASSLVRRGATDTQYF
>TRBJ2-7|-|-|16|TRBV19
TGTGCCAGTAGTATTTGGTATTGGACAGCTGGAATGGAGCAGTACTTC
CASSIWYWTAGMEQYF
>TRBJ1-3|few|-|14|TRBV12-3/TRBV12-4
TGTGCCAGCAGTTTCTTCGGCGCTGGAAACACCATATATTTT
CASSFFGAGNTIYF
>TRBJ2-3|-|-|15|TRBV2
TGTGCCAGCAGCCTTCCTTTAACACTCACAGATACGCAGTATTTT
CASSLPLTLTDTQYF
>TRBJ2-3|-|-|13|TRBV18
TGTGCCAGCTCACCACGAGCCAGAGATACGCAGTATTTT
CASSPRARDTQYF
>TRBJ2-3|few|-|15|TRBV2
TGTGCCAGCCGACGGGACACCTCAAGCACAGATACGCAGTATTTT
CASRRDTSSTDTQYF
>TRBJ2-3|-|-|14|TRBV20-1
TGCAGTGCTAGAGCCTCATCTGGGGCAGATACGCAGTATTTT
CSARASSGADTQYF
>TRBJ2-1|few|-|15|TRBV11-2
TGTGCCAGCAGCTTTACCACATACATCGACAATGAGCAGTTCTTC
CASSFTTYIDNEQFF
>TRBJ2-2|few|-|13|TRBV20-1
TGCAGTGCTAGAGCGGTCGGGTCCGGGGAGCTGTTTTTT
CSARAVGSGELFF
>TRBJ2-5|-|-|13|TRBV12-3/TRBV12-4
TGTGCCAGCAGCTTAGCCACTTGGGAGACCCAGTACTTC
CASSLATWETQYF